The clone carrying this TCR beta chain was seen only a few times. What it recognizes is unknown. The data derive from a study of T cell repertoires in cytomegalovirus infection. Points from the study as a whole: CMV-specific TCR beta clonotypes restricted by HLA-C were the ones dominating the ex vivo response.

V lost 4 bases and J 1 base, leaving 17 bases between the germline ends. CDR3 length: 16 residues. Germline-derived CDR1 and CDR2 are SNHLY and FYNNEI. TCRdb passed the reads through MiXCR, listing each CDR3 protein once. The sample lists about 900,000 distinct CDR3 sequences; approximately 30% were seen once. The sequence derives from a human donor in good health (CMV status not recorded). Some clones in this sample may be carry-over from other donors' samples. The source material was cultured CD8+ T cells from PBMCs, sampled from culture after CMV antigen stimulation. V gene TRBV2 combines with J gene TRBJ2-7, with unresolved D. The CDR3 here is CASSGRATLVSYEQYF. In nucleotides, the CDR3 is TGTGCCAGCAGTGGTCGGGCTACTCTCGTTTCCTACGAGCAGTACTTC.